This is a list of T cell receptor beta chains from one sample in a study of T cell repertoires in cytomegalovirus infection. TCRdb processed the reads anew with MiXCR; each CDR3 protein has one entry. The sample shows about 490,000 distinct CDR3 sequences, about 11% of them seen only once. The sequenced sample was PBMCs. The receptors shown here come from a human donor in good health (CMV status not recorded). Some clones in this sample may be carry-over from other donors' samples. CDR3s include the opening cysteine and the closing phenylalanine or tryptophan. The D gene is left open where the match is weak. Size values are once, few and many counts, or a class for expanded clones, and some rows have none.

D: TRBD2
size: .
J: TRBJ2-1
V: TRBV20-1
DNA: TGCAGTGCTAGAGATCTAGGTAGCGGGGAGTACAATGAGCAGTTCTTC
CDR3: CSARDLGSGEYNEQFF

D: TRBD1
size: many
J: TRBJ1-3
V: TRBV9
DNA: TGTGCCAGCAGCCCTGTAGGACAGGTCTCTGGAAACACCATATATTTT
CDR3: CASSPVGQVSGNTIYF

D: TRBD1
size: many
J: TRBJ2-5
V: TRBV6-6
DNA: TGTGCCAGCAGTTCCACAGGGGGCCATCAGTACTTC
CDR3: CASSSTGGHQYF

D: .
size: many
J: TRBJ1-6
V: TRBV7-9
DNA: TGTGCCAGCACCTTAGGGGATTCACCCCTCCACTTT
CDR3: CASTLGDSPLHF

D: .
size: many
J: TRBJ2-7
V: TRBV27
DNA: TGTGCCAGCAGTTTATCTACCTCCCCTTTGGGCGAGCAGTACTTC
CDR3: CASSLSTSPLGEQYF

D: TRBD1
size: many
J: TRBJ2-5
V: TRBV12-3/TRBV12-4
DNA: TGTGCCAGCACCGGTGGAGGACAGGGTCAAGAGACCCAGTACTTC
CDR3: CASTGGGQGQETQYF

D: .
size: few
J: TRBJ2-1
V: TRBV29-1
DNA: TGCAGCGTTGAAATTAGCCGCCCGGGTGAGCAGTTCTTC
CDR3: CSVEISRPGEQFF

D: TRBD2
size: many
J: TRBJ2-2
V: TRBV3-1
DNA: TGTGCCAGCGAGCACAGCCCCCATAGCGGGAGACTGCGGGGCACCGGGGAGCTGTTTTTT
CDR3: CASEHSPHSGRLRGTGELFF

D: .
size: many
J: TRBJ1-5
V: TRBV12-3/TRBV12-4
DNA: TGTGCCAGCAGCCTGGGGGCGGCTTCACAGCCCCAGCATTTT
CDR3: CASSLGAASQPQHF

D: .
size: few
J: TRBJ1-1
V: TRBV20-1
DNA: TGCAGTGCTAGAGTGGCACAGGCCGGTGAAGCTTTCTTT
CDR3: CSARVAQAGEAFF

D: .
size: .
J: TRBJ2-5
V: TRBV11-2
DNA: TGTGCCAGCAGCAACATGGGAGTAGGGGAGACCCAGTACTTC
CDR3: CASSNMGVGETQYF

D: .
size: many
J: TRBJ1-1
V: TRBV29-1
DNA: TGCAGCGTTGTACGTCCGCTGAACACTGAAGCTTTCTTT
CDR3: CSVVRPLNTEAFF

D: TRBD1
size: many
J: TRBJ1-5
V: TRBV28
DNA: TGTGCCAGCAGTTTATTATCGACAGGGAGGGTTCAGCCCCAGCATTTT
CDR3: CASSLLSTGRVQPQHF

D: TRBD1
size: many
J: TRBJ1-2
V: TRBV25-1
DNA: TGTGCCAGCAGTGCCGGGACAGCCTATGGCTACACCTTC
CDR3: CASSAGTAYGYTF

D: TRBD2
size: many
J: TRBJ2-1
V: TRBV12-3/TRBV12-4
DNA: TGTGCCAGCAGTTTAGCCGGGGGGGCTAGTAAGGAGCAGTTCTTC
CDR3: CASSLAGGASKEQFF

D: .
size: few
J: TRBJ1-4
V: TRBV29-1
DNA: TGCAGCGTTGTTTTGTTCAGGGCCGGACTTACAACTAATGAAAAACTGTTTTTT
CDR3: CSVVLFRAGLTTNEKLFF

D: .
size: few
J: TRBJ1-1
V: TRBV18
DNA: TGTGCCAGCTCACCACCGTCGGGGACTGAAGCTTTCTTT
CDR3: CASSPPSGTEAFF

D: .
size: many
J: TRBJ1-5
V: TRBV6-1
DNA: TGTGCCAGCAGTGGGCGCGGCTCGCGGGGGAGCAATCAGCCCCAGCATTTT
CDR3: CASSGRGSRGSNQPQHF

D: .
size: few
J: TRBJ1-2
V: TRBV5-1
DNA: TGCGCCAGCGGAACTCAGGGGAGTAACTATGGCTACACCTTC
CDR3: CASGTQGSNYGYTF

D: .
size: .
J: TRBJ2-1
V: TRBV19
DNA: TGTGCCAGTAGTGAGTGGGTTTCCTATAATGAGCAGTTCTTC
CDR3: CASSEWVSYNEQFF

D: .
size: many
J: TRBJ2-1
V: TRBV12-3/TRBV12-4
DNA: TGTGCCAGCAGCGTAATTGATGAGCAGTTCTTC
CDR3: CASSVIDEQFF

D: .
size: many
J: TRBJ2-5
V: TRBV20-1
DNA: TGCAGTGTCGAGGGACGGGGGCAAGAGACCCAGTACTTC
CDR3: CSVEGRGQETQYF

D: .
size: many
J: TRBJ1-3
V: TRBV27
DNA: TGTGCCAGCAGTTCACTCCTGACCCGCTCTGGAAACACCATATATTTT
CDR3: CASSSLLTRSGNTIYF

D: .
size: many
J: TRBJ2-2
V: TRBV19
DNA: TGTGCCAGTAGGTGGGGTTCGGCCGGGGAGCTGTTTTTT
CDR3: CASRWGSAGELFF

D: TRBD1
size: many
J: TRBJ1-4
V: TRBV7-8
DNA: TGTGCCAGCAGACAAGGACAGGGGTCTGAAAAACTGTTTTTT
CDR3: CASRQGQGSEKLFF

D: TRBD1
size: many
J: TRBJ2-7
V: TRBV7-9
DNA: TGTGCCAGCAGCGTGGGACAGGGCTCCGAGCAGTACTTC
CDR3: CASSVGQGSEQYF

D: .
size: many
J: TRBJ1-2
V: TRBV27
DNA: TGTGCCAGCAGTCCGGCGACGGGCCGGTTAGTGGGTGGCTACACCTTC
CDR3: CASSPATGRLVGGYTF

D: TRBD2
size: .
J: TRBJ2-1
V: TRBV5-5
DNA: TGTGCCAGCAGCTTGTTCGGCGGGGGGGCCGATGAGCAGTTCTTC
CDR3: CASSLFGGGADEQFF

D: .
size: many
J: TRBJ2-1
V: TRBV7-3
DNA: TGTGCCAGCAGCTCAGATACCAATGAGCAGTTCTTC
CDR3: CASSSDTNEQFF